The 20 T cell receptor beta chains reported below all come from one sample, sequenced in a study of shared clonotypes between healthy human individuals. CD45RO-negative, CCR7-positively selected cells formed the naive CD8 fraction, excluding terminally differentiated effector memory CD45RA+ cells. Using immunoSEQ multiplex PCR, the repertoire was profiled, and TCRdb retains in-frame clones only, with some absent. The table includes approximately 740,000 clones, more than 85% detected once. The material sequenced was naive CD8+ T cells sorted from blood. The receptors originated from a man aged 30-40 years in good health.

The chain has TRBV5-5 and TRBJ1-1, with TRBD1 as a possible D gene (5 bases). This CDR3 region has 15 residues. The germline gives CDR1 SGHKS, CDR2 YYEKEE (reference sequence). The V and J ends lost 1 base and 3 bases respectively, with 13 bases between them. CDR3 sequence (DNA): TGTGCCAGCAGCTTGCAACCGGGGGATTACACTGAAGCTTTCTTT. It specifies CASSLQPGDYTEAFF.

CDR3: CASSPVQPTEAFF. In DNA form, the CDR3 reads TGTGCCAGCAGTCCGGTCCAACCCACTGAAGCTTTCTTT. The chain combines TRBV21-1 with TRBJ1-1. TRBV21-1 is given as a pseudogene. This CDR3 is built from 13 residues.

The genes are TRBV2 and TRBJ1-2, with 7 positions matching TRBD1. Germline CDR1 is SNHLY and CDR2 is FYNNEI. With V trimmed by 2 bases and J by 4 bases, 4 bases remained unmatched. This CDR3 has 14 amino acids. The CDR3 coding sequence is TGTGCCAGCAGTGAATTCCAGGGGGGCTATGGCTACACCTTC. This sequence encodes CASSEFQGGYGYTF.

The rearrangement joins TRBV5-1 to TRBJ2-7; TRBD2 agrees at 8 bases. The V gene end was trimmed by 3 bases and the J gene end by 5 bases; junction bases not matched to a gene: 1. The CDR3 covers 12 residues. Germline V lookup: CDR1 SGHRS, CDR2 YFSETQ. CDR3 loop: CASSYSGDEQYF. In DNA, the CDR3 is TGCGCCAGCAGCTATAGCGGGGACGAGCAGTACTTC.

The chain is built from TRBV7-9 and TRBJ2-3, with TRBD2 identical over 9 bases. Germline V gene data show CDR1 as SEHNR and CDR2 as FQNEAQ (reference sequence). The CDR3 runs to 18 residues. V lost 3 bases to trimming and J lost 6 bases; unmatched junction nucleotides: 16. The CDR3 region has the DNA TGTGCCAGCAGCTTCCCCGGACTAGCGTCCCACCTCGGGGATACGCAGTATTTT. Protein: CASSFPGLASHLGDTQYF.

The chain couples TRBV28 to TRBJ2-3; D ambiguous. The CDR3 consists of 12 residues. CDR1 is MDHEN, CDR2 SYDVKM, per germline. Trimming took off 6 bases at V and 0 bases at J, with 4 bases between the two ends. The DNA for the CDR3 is TGTGCCAGCAGCCCTAGCACAGATACGCAGTATTTT. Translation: CASSPSTDTQYF.

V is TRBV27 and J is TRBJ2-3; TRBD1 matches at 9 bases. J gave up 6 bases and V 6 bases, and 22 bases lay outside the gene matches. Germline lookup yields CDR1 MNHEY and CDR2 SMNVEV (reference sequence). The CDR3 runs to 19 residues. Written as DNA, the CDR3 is TGTGCCAGCAGCCCCCTTATGGTACAGGGGGCATTTCCAAAGGATACGCAGTATTTT. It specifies CASSPLMVQGAFPKDTQYF.

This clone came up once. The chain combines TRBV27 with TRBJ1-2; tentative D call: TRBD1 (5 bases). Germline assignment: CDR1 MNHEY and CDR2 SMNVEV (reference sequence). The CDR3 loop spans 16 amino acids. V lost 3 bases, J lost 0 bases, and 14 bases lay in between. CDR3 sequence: CASSFLGASANYGYTF. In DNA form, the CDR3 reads TGTGCCAGCAGTTTCCTCGGGGCTTCCGCTAACTATGGCTACACCTTC.

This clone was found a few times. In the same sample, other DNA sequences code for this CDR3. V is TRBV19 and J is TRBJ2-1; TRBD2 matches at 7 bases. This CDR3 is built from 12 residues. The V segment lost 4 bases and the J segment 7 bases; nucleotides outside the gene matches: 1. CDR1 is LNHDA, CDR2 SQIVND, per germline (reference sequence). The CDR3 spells CASSSSGNEQFF. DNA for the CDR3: TGTGCCAGTAGTAGTAGCGGGAATGAGCAGTTCTTC.

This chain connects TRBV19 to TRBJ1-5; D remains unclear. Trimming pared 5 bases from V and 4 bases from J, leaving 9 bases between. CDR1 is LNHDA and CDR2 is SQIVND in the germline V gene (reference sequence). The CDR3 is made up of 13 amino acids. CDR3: CASSPHQNQPQHF. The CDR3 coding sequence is TGTGCCAGTAGTCCACACCAGAATCAGCCCCAGCATTTT.

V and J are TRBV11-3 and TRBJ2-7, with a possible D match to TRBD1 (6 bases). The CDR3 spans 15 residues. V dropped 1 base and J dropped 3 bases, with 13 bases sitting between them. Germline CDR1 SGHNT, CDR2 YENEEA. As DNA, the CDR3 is TGTGCCAGCAGCTTAGGGGTGGGACAACTCTACGAGCAGTACTTC. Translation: CASSLGVGQLYEQYF.

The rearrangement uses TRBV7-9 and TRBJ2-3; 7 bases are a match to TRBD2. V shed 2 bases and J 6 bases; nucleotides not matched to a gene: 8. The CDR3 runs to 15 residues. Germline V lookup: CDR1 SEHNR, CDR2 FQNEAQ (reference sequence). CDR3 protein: CASSLPRSRGDTQYF. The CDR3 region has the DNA TGTGCCAGCAGCTTACCCCGGTCGCGGGGGGATACGCAGTATTTT.

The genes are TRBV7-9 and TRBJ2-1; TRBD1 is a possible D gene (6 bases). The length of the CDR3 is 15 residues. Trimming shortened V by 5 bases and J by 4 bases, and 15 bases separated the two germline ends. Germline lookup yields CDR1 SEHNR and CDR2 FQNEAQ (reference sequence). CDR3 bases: TGTGCCAGCAGCCCAACCGGGACACCTTACAATGAGCAGTTCTTC. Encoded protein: CASSPTGTPYNEQFF.

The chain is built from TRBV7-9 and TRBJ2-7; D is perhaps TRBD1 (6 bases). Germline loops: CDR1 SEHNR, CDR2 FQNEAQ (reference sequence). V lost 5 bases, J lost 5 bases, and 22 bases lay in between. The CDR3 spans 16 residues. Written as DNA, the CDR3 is TGTGCCAGCAGCCCAGATGCAGGGGTCAAGATCCACGAGCAGTACTTC. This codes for CASSPDAGVKIHEQYF.

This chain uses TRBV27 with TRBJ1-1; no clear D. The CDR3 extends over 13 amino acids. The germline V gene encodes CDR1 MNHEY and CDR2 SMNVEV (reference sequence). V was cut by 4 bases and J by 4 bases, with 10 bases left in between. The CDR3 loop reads CASSYGVRTEAFF. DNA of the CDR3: TGTGCCAGCAGTTACGGGGTCCGCACTGAAGCTTTCTTT.

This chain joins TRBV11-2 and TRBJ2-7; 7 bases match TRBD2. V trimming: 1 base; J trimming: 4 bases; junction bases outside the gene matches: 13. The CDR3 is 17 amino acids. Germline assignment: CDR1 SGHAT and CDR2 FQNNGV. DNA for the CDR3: TGTGCCAGCAGCTTAGGGCGAGCTAGCGGAGTTAAGTACGAGCAGTACTTC. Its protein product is CASSLGRASGVKYEQYF.

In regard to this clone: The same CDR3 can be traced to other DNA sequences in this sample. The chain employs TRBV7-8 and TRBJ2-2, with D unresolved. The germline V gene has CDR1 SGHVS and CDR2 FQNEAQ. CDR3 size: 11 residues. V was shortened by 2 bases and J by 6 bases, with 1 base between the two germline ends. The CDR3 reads CASSLSGELFF. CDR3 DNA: TGTGCCAGCAGCTTATCCGGGGAGCTGTTTTTT.

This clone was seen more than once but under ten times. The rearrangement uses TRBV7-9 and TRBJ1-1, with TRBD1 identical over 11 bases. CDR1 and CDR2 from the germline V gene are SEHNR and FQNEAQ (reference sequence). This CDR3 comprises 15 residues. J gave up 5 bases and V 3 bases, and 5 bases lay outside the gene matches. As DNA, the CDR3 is TGTGCCAGCAGCTTCCCGGACAGGGGGCAGACTGAAGCTTTCTTT. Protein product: CASSFPDRGQTEAFF. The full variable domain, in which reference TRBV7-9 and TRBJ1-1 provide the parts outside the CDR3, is DTGVSQNPRHKITKRGQNVTFRCDPISEHNRLYWYRQTLGQGPEFLTYFQNEAQLEKSRLLSDRFSAERPKGSFSTLEIQRTEQGDSAMYLCASSFPDRGQTEAFFGQGTRLTVV.

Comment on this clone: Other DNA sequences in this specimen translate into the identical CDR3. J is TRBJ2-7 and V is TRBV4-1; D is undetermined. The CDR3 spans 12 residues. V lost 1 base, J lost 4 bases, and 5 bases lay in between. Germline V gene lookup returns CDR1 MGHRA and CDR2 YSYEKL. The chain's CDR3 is CASSQGGYEQYF. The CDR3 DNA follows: TGCGCCAGCAGCCAAGGGGGATACGAGCAGTACTTC.

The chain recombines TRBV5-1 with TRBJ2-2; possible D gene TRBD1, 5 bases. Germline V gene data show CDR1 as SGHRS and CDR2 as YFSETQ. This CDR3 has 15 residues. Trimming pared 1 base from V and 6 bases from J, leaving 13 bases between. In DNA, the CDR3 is TGCGCCAGCAGCTTGATGTCCAGGGTACCCGGGGAGCTGTTTTTT. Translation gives CASSLMSRVPGELFF.